The rows below give T cell receptor beta chains drawn from one sample of a study of T cell responses to AZD1222 COVID-19 vaccine. Sequencing used immunoSEQ multiplex PCR; TCRdb keeps in-frame clones, though not all of them. The sample yields some 170,000 clones, around 94% seen once. Sequenced here: peripheral blood, sampled on day 0 of AZD1222 vaccination. All receptors derive from an adult in good health. Each CDR3 is given with its conserved first and last residue. A D gene is named only where the DNA matches it firmly. Expanded clones are given a class, and other clones once, few, many or no size at all.

>TRBV9|NA|TRBJ1-1|TRBD1
CASSALGTVNTEAFF
TGTGCCAGCAGCGCCCTCGGGACAGTGAACACTGAAGCTTTCTTT
>TRBV28|NA|TRBJ2-1|TRBD2
CASSSARDSSGTEQFF
TGTGCCAGCAGTTCCGCCCGGGATAGTAGCGGGACTGAGCAGTTCTTC
>TRBV6-1|NA|TRBJ2-7|TRBD1
CASSEGQGRTYEQYF
TGTGCCAGCAGTGAGGGACAGGGGAGAACCTACGAGCAGTACTTC
>TRBV4-1|NA|TRBJ2-7|TRBD2
CASSQEGLAASSYEQYF
TGCGCCAGCAGCCAAGAAGGACTAGCGGCCAGCTCCTACGAGCAGTACTTC
>TRBV28|NA|TRBJ1-2|NA
CASFETQGYGYTF
TGTGCCAGCTTCGAGACACAAGGGTATGGCTACACCTTC
>TRBV7-8|NA|TRBJ2-2|TRBD2
CASRRTSGRSVDTGELFF
TGTGCCAGCAGAAGGACTAGCGGGAGGTCGGTCGACACCGGGGAGCTGTTTTTT
>TRBV29-1|NA|TRBJ1-1|NA
CSVEEDSYGTEAFF
TGCAGCGTTGAAGAGGACAGCTATGGCACTGAAGCTTTCTTT
>TRBV2|NA|TRBJ2-1|NA
CASTLDSSSYNEQFF
TGTGCCAGCACCTTAGACTCGAGCTCCTACAATGAGCAGTTCTTC
>TRBV15|NA|TRBJ2-3|TRBD2
CATSLLAGLTDTQYF
TGTGCCACCAGTCTTCTAGCGGGCCTCACAGATACGCAGTATTTT
>TRBV7-9|once|TRBJ2-4|TRBD2
CASTQREGSTGFQYF
TGTGCCAGCACCCAAAGGGAGGGCTCCACGGGGTTCCAGTACTTC
>TRBV18|NA|TRBJ2-7|TRBD2
CASSPVPGLGSYEQYF
TGTGCCAGCTCACCCGTTCCGGGACTAGGCTCCTACGAGCAGTACTTC
>TRBV7-6|NA|TRBJ2-1|TRBD2
CASSLARAGGGDNEQFF
TGTGCCAGCAGCTTAGCGAGAGCGGGAGGTGGTGACAATGAGCAGTTCTTC
>TRBV2|NA|TRBJ2-7|NA
CAGGAGHEQYF
TGTGCCGGGGGGGCGGGCCACGAGCAGTACTTC
>TRBV9|NA|TRBJ2-7|NA
CASSVSGGGVYEQYF
TGTGCCAGCAGCGTAAGTGGGGGAGGAGTCTACGAGCAGTACTTC
>TRBV2|NA|TRBJ2-7|TRBD1
CASRSSGGYEQYF
TGTGCCAGCAGATCTTCAGGGGGCTACGAGCAGTACTTC
>TRBV6-6|once|TRBJ2-7|NA
CASGGRYEQYF
TGTGCCAGCGGGGGTAGATACGAGCAGTACTTC
>TRBV9|NA|TRBJ1-4|NA
CASSVSGLGEKLFF
TGTGCCAGCAGCGTATCGGGGCTAGGAGAAAAACTGTTTTTT
>TRBV5-4|few|TRBJ2-5|TRBD2
CASSSGLAGRETQYF
TGTGCCAGCAGCTCGGGACTAGCGGGAAGAGAGACCCAGTACTTC
>TRBV5-8|NA|TRBJ2-3|TRBD1
CASSTLDRSTDTQYF
TGTGCCAGCAGCACCCTGGACAGGAGCACAGATACGCAGTATTTT
>TRBV3-1/TRBV3-2|NA|TRBJ2-7|NA
CASSQYRFGAEQYF
TGTGCCAGCAGCCAATACCGATTCGGGGCCGAGCAGTACTTC
>TRBV3-1/TRBV3-2|once|TRBJ1-4|NA
CASGRDRFHEKLFF
TGTGCCAGCGGAAGGGACCGCTTTCATGAAAAACTGTTTTTT
>TRBV6-5|NA|TRBJ1-1|NA
CASSREGQINTEAFF
TGTGCCAGCAGTAGGGAGGGGCAGATTAACACTGAAGCTTTCTTT
>TRBV13|NA|TRBJ2-1|NA
CASSFDRYNEQFF
TGTGCCAGCAGCTTCGACAGATACAATGAGCAGTTCTTC
>TRBV10-3|NA|TRBJ1-6|NA
CAVTREGSNSPLHF
TGTGCCGTCACCCGGGAGGGTTCGAATTCACCCCTCCACTTT
>TRBV23-1|NA|TRBJ1-5|TRBD1
CASSGQGGGNQPQHF
TGCGCCAGCAGCGGACAGGGAGGGGGCAATCAGCCCCAGCATTTT
>TRBV7-2|once|TRBJ2-7|NA
CASSSLTGEGNEQYF
TGTGCCAGCAGCTCCCTAACGGGAGAGGGAAACGAGCAGTACTTC
>TRBV10-3|NA|TRBJ2-7|TRBD2
CAIGLAGGLSEQYF
TGTGCCATCGGGCTAGCGGGAGGGCTCTCAGAGCAGTACTTC